This T cell receptor beta chain comes out of a study of blood T cell repertoires in COVID-19. The wider study: COVID-19 samples, acute and convalescent, were from the United States, Italy and Spain. T cells, B-cell-depleted T cells, or PBMCs provided the cDNA or gDNA that served as material.

Seattle patients were enrolled while actively infected and followed longitudinally. Germline V gene sequence: CDR1 SGHRS, CDR2 YFSETQ. CDR3 length equals 16 residues. The V and J ends lost 7 bases and 0 bases, in that order; junction bases with no gene match: 10. As handled by the study authors: From reference gene primer amplification, estimates of nucleated cell counts were derived. The method was immunoSEQ multiplex PCR; TCRdb's version includes in-frame clones alone and lacks a portion of them. D and trimming were read from the DNA, whereas the V and J calls and clone size are those reported in that table. The data contain about 180,000 clones, roughly three quarters of them singletons.

The sequenced sample was peripheral blood. This sequence joins TRBV5-1 and TRBJ2-5; TRBD1 agrees at 9 bases. This TCR came from a woman of 80 years or more with COVID-19, enrolled during active disease. The DNA for the CDR3 is TGCGCCAGCGGGAGTATGGGGACAGGGAACCAAGAGACCCAGTACTTC. Translating it yields CASGSMGTGNQETQYF. Variable domain in full (rest from reference TRBV5-1 and TRBJ2-5): KAGVTQTPRYLIKTRGQQVTLSCSPISGHRSVSWYQQTPGQGLQFLFEYFSETQRNKGNFPGRFSGRQFSNSRSEMNVSTLELGDSALYLCASGSMGTGNQETQYFGPGTRLLVL.